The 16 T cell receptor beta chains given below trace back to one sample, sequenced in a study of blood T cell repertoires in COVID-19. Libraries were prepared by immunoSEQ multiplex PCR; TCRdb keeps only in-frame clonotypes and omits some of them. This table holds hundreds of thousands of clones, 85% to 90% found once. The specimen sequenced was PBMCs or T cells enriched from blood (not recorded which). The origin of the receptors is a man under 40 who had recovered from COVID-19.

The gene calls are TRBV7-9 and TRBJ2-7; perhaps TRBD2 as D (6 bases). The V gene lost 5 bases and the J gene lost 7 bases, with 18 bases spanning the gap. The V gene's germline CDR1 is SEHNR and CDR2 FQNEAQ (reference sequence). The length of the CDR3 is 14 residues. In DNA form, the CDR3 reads TGTGCCAGCAGCGCCCCGGGGGTTCAAAGAGAGCAGTACTTC. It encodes CASSAPGVQREQYF.

The CDR3 DNA reads as TGTGCCAGCAGTGAACAAGCGATAGGCTCTGGAAACACCATATATTTT. This codes for CASSEQAIGSGNTIYF. The genes are TRBV6-1 and TRBJ1-3; D is uncertain. Germline V gives CDR1 MNHNS, CDR2 SASEGT. The CDR3 runs 16 residues. V gave up 2 bases and J gave up 0 bases, with 11 bases separating them.

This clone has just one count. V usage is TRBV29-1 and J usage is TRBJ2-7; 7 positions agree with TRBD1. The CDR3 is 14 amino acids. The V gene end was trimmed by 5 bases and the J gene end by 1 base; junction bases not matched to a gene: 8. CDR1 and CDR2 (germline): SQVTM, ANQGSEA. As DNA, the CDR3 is TGCAGCGTTAGACCGGGACAGAGGTCCTACGAGCAGTACTTC. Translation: CSVRPGQRSYEQYF.

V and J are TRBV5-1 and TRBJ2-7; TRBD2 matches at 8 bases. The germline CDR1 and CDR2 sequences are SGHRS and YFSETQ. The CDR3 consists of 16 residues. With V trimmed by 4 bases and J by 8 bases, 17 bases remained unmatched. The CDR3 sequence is CASSGFVSSGPTQQYF. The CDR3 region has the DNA TGCGCCAGCAGCGGGTTTGTGTCTAGCGGGCCAACCCAGCAGTACTTC.

The CDR3 spells CASSQGQGAGSPLHF. As DNA, the CDR3 is TGCGCCAGCAGCCAAGGACAGGGGGCCGGTTCACCCCTCCACTTT. The chain carries TRBV4-1 and TRBJ1-6, with 10 bases lining up with TRBD1. This CDR3 contains 15 residues. After removal of 1 base from V and 9 bases from J, the junction contained 3 bases not matched to a gene. Germline V lookup: CDR1 MGHRA, CDR2 YSYEKL.

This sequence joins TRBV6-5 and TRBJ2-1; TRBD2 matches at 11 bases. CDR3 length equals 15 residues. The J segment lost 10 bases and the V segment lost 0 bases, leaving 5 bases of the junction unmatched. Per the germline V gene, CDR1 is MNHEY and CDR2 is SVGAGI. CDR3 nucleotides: TGTGCCAGCAGTTACTCGACTAGCGGGACCGGAGAGCAGTTCTTC. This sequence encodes CASSYSTSGTGEQFF.

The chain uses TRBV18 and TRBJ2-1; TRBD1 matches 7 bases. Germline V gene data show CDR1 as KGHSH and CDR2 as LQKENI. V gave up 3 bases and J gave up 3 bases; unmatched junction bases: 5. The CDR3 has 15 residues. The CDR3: CASSPPGTDYNEQFF. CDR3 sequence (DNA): TGTGCCAGCTCACCTCCCGGGACAGACTACAATGAGCAGTTCTTC.

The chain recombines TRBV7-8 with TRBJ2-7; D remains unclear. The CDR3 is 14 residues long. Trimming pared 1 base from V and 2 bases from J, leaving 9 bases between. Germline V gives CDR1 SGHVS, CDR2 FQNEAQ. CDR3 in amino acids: CASSLEARTYEQYF. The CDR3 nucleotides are TGTGCCAGCAGCTTAGAGGCTAGGACCTACGAGCAGTACTTC.

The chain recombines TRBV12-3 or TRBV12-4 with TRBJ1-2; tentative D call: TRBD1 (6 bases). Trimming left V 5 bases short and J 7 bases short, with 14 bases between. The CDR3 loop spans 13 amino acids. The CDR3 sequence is CASSIGGAGGYTF. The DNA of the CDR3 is TGTGCCAGCAGTATCGGGGGGGCTGGTGGCTACACCTTC.

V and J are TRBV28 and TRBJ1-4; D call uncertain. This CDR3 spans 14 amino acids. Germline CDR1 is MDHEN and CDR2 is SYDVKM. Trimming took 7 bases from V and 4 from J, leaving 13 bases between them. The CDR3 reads CASNKAKRNEKLFF. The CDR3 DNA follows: TGTGCCAGCAACAAGGCTAAGCGTAATGAAAAACTGTTTTTT.

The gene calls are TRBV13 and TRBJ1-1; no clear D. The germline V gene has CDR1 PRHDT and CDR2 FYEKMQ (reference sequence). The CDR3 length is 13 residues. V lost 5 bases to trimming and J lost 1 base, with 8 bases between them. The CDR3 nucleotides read TGTGCCAGCAGCCAAGGAGGGAACACTGAAGCTTTCTTT. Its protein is CASSQGGNTEAFF.

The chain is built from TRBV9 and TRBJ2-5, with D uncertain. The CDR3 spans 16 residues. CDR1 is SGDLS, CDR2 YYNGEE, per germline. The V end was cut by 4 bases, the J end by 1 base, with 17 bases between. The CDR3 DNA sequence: TGTGCCAGCAGCTCACACGACAAAGCATTCCAAGAGACCCAGTACTTC. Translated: CASSSHDKAFQETQYF.

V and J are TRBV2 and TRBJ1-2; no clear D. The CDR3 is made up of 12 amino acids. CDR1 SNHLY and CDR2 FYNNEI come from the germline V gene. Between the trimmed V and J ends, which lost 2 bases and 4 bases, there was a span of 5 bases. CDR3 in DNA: TGTGCCAGCAGTGAACAGTCCTATGGCTACACCTTC. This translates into CASSEQSYGYTF.

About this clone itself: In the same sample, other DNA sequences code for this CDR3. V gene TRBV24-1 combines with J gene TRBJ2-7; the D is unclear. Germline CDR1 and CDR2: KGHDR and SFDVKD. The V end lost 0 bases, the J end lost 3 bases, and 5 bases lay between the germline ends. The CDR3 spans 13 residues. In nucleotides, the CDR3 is TGTGCCACCAGTGATTTGTTTAGCTACGAGCAGTACTTC. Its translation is CATSDLFSYEQYF.

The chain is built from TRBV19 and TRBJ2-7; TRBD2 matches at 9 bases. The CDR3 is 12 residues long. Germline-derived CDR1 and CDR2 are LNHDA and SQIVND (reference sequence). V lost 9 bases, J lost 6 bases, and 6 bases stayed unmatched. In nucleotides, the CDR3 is TGTGCCAGCAAAGCGGGAGGCGGCGAGCAGTACTTC. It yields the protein CASKAGGGEQYF.

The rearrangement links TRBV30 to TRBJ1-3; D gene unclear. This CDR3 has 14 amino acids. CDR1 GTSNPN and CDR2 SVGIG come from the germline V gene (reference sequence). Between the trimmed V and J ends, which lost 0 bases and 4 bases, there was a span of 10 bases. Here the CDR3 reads CAWSVGGLGNTIYF. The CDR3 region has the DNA TGTGCCTGGAGTGTAGGAGGGTTAGGAAACACCATATATTTT.